These 25 T cell receptor beta chains share one sample of origin, sequenced in a study of blood T cell repertoires in COVID-19. Clones were read by immunoSEQ multiplex PCR, and TCRdb kept only the in-frame ones, dropping some. This sample yields approximately 300,000 clones, of which 70% to 85% are seen a single time; about 0.9% belongs to the top ten. Specimen: peripheral blood. The origin of the receptors is a human donor with COVID-19, enrolled during active disease. The donor label of this sample is uncertain.

This clone turned up a few times. The chain employs TRBV28 and TRBJ1-3, with no clear D. This CDR3 region has 15 residues. CDR1 is MDHEN and CDR2 is SYDVKM in the germline V gene. Trimming took 5 bases from V and 3 from J, leaving 14 bases between them. CDR3 in DNA: TGTGCCAGCAGTCCGACACAGAGAATTGGAAACACCATATATTTT. This gives the protein CASSPTQRIGNTIYF.

This clone was detected once. This chain connects TRBV4-1 to TRBJ1-2, with 7 bases lining up with TRBD1. The CDR3 has 16 amino acids. From germline, CDR1 is MGHRA and CDR2 YSYEKL. The trim removed 1 base at V and 7 bases at J, leaving 12 bases unmatched. The CDR3 bases are TGCGCCAGCAGCCAAGCCCGGACAGGCCAGGGGAGTGGCTACACCTTC. Its protein product is CASSQARTGQGSGYTF.

This chain connects TRBV11-3 to TRBJ1-1; D unresolved. Trimming removed 2 bases at V and 0 bases at J, with 16 bases between. This CDR3 contains 17 residues. Germline lookup yields CDR1 SGHNT and CDR2 YENEEA. The CDR3 protein is CASSLNVRVAVNTEAFF. DNA of the CDR3: TGTGCCAGCAGCTTAAATGTCCGGGTCGCCGTGAACACTGAAGCTTTCTTT.

Comment on this clone: A junction boundary mismatches the germline segment, possibly from a read error. V is TRBV9 and J is TRBJ1-2; a weak D match, TRBD1 (5 bases). The CDR3 consists of 14 residues. Germline V gene sequence: CDR1 SGDLS, CDR2 YYNGEE. The CDR3 reads CASSPTYGLGVLSF. The CDR3 nucleotides are TGTGCCAGCAGCCCCACTTACGGGTTAGGGGTGCTCTCCTTC.

The chain uses TRBV12-3 or TRBV12-4 and TRBJ1-2; D gene ambiguous. The germline V and J ends were trimmed by 6 bases and 0 bases, with 8 bases remaining between them. This CDR3 comprises 13 residues. The CDR3 here is CASSLPTNYGYTF. The CDR3 DNA is TGTGCCAGCAGCCTACCGACTAACTATGGCTACACCTTC.

The gene calls are TRBV5-1 and TRBJ2-7, with TRBD2 matching over 9 bases. V lost 0 bases and J lost 6; bases outside the gene matches: 7. The CDR3 spans 15 residues. In germline, CDR1 is SGHRS, CDR2 YFSETQ. CDR3 in amino acids: CASSLALAGGREQYF. The CDR3 bases are TGCGCCAGCAGCTTGGCCCTCGCGGGAGGGCGCGAGCAGTACTTC.

V and J are TRBV18 and TRBJ2-5; D not resolved. The germline V and J ends were trimmed by 3 bases and 5 bases, with 10 bases remaining between them. The CDR3 is 13 residues long. Germline CDR1 reads KGHSH; CDR2 reads LQKENI. The CDR3 loop reads CASSPRNGETQYF. The DNA of the CDR3 is TGTGCCAGCTCACCGCGGAACGGGGAGACCCAGTACTTC.

CDR3 sequence (DNA): TGTGCCAGCAGTTTATCCGCGACTACAAACAATGAGCAGTTCTTC. It encodes CASSLSATTNNEQFF. This sequence joins TRBV27 and TRBJ2-1; perhaps TRBD2 as D (5 bases). V was trimmed by 0 bases and J by 5 bases, leaving 11 bases between them. CDR3 length: 15 residues. Germline V CDR1 and CDR2: MNHEY, SMNVEV (reference sequence).

The rearrangement joins TRBV11-3 to TRBJ1-1, with 7 positions matching TRBD1. Germline-derived CDR1 and CDR2 are SGHNT and YENEEA. The CDR3 spans 16 residues. V was pared by 5 bases and J by 3 bases, with 12 bases of the junction left unmatched. CDR3: CASSHMSRGQHTEAFF. CDR3 sequence (DNA): TGTGCCAGCAGCCACATGAGCAGGGGACAGCACACTGAAGCTTTCTTT.

This clone was picked up one time. The chain is built from TRBV7-3 and TRBJ2-5, with a possible D match to TRBD1 (5 bases). Germline V CDR1 and CDR2: SGHTA, FQGTGA. The length of the CDR3 is 14 residues. The V gene lost 7 bases and the J gene lost 2 bases, with 14 bases spanning the gap. CDR3 sequence: CASKISRAQETQYF. Here the CDR3 DNA reads TGTGCCAGCAAAATTAGCAGGGCACAAGAGACCCAGTACTTC.

The J gene is TRBJ2-5, the V gene TRBV28, with D tentatively TRBD2 (6 bases). V lost 7 bases to trimming and J lost 4 bases, with 19 bases between them. Germline assignment: CDR1 MDHEN and CDR2 SYDVKM. The CDR3 consists of 15 residues. CDR3 DNA sequence: TGTGCCAGCACCCAATTAGCGGAAAGGGGAGAGACCCAGTACTTC. As protein: CASTQLAERGETQYF.

This clone was observed a few times. This chain connects TRBV25-1 to TRBJ1-4; D unclear. The V gene's germline CDR1 is MGHDK and CDR2 SYGVNS. V was clipped by 2 bases and J by 8 bases, with 15 bases between them. The CDR3 is made up of 15 amino acids. CDR3 coding DNA: TGTGCCAGCAGTGAACAAACAAGCGGGAGGGAAAAACTGTTTTTT. This gives the protein CASSEQTSGREKLFF.

The CDR3 region has the DNA TGTGCCAGCAGCCCCCAAGCGGGTGCGGGTGAGCAGTTCTTC. Translation: CASSPQAGAGEQFF. The V call is TRBV7-2, the J call TRBJ2-1; D perhaps matches TRBD2 (6 bases). This CDR3 has 14 residues. V lost 5 bases and J 9 bases, leaving 17 bases between the germline ends. Germline loops: CDR1 SGHTA, CDR2 FQGNSA.

V is TRBV6-5 and J is TRBJ1-5; 12 positions match TRBD1. Germline values: CDR1 MNHEY, CDR2 SVGAGI. The V gene end was trimmed by 4 bases and the J gene end by 7 bases; junction bases not matched to a gene: 8. The CDR3 spans 16 residues. CDR3 nucleotide sequence: TGTGCCAGCAGTTTAACCCGGGACAGGGGGCACCAGCCCCAGCATTTT. Residues: CASSLTRDRGHQPQHF.

J is TRBJ2-1 and V is TRBV5-1, with a possible D match to TRBD1 (6 bases). Trimming pared 2 bases from V and 0 bases from J, leaving 24 bases between. The CDR3 spans 20 residues. The germline V gene has CDR1 SGHRS and CDR2 YFSETQ. The CDR3 loop is CASSLEGQSFGAGSYNEQFF. The DNA for the CDR3 is TGCGCCAGCAGCTTAGAAGGACAGTCGTTTGGCGCGGGCTCCTACAATGAGCAGTTCTTC. The full variable domain, rest sourced from reference TRBV5-1 and TRBJ2-1, is KAGVTQTPRYLIKTRGQQVTLSCSPISGHRSVSWYQQTPGQGLQFLFEYFSETQRNKGNFPGRFSGRQFSNSRSEMNVSTLELGDSALYLCASSLEGQSFGAGSYNEQFFGPGTRLTVL.

The gene calls are TRBV4-2 and TRBJ2-7; 13 bases line up with TRBD2. Germline lookup yields CDR1 LGHNA and CDR2 YNFKEQ. CDR3 length equals 19 residues. J lost 0 bases, V lost 4 bases, and 12 bases had no gene match. The CDR3 bases are TGTGCCAGCAGCCTCGGGCTCGGGACTAGCGGGGACCACTCCTACGAGCAGTACTTC. The encoded protein is CASSLGLGTSGDHSYEQYF.

The rearrangement uses TRBV6-6 and TRBJ2-5; D may be TRBD1 (6 bases). Trimming shortened V by 5 bases and J by 4 bases, and 20 bases separated the two germline ends. The length of the CDR3 is 16 residues. CDR1 and CDR2 (germline): MNHNY, SVGAGI (reference sequence). The CDR3 reads CASSRTPQLRGETQYF. The CDR3 DNA sequence: TGTGCCAGCAGTCGCACACCACAACTCAGGGGAGAGACCCAGTACTTC.

The rearrangement links TRBV6-5 to TRBJ1-1, with D unresolved. The germline V and J ends were trimmed by 0 bases and 8 bases, with 10 bases remaining between them. The CDR3 runs to 13 residues. Germline V lookup: CDR1 MNHEY, CDR2 SVGAGI. In nucleotides, the CDR3 is TGTGCCAGCAGTTACTCTTTCCGCGCGGAAGCTTTCTTT. It codes for CASSYSFRAEAFF.

The chain recombines TRBV2 with TRBJ1-5, with D possibly being TRBD1 (5 bases). V lost 4 bases and J 5 bases, leaving 15 bases between the germline ends. In germline, CDR1 is SNHLY, CDR2 FYNNEI. The CDR3 runs 15 residues. CDR3 DNA sequence: TGTGCCAGCAGTGCGTCGACAGTACGGGATCAGCCCCAGCATTTT. This codes for CASSASTVRDQPQHF.

This chain uses TRBV7-2 with TRBJ1-5; D perhaps matches TRBD1 (5 bases). V gave up 4 bases and J gave up 6 bases, with 10 bases separating them. The V gene's germline CDR1 is SGHTA and CDR2 FQGNSA. The CDR3 covers 13 residues. In DNA form, the CDR3 reads TGTGCCAGCAGCTCATTCAGGGCTCAGCCCCAGCATTTT. Protein: CASSSFRAQPQHF.

The gene calls are TRBV28 and TRBJ1-1, with D uncertain. CDR1 and CDR2 from the germline V gene are MDHEN and SYDVKM. The CDR3 is 11 amino acids. Trimming removed 6 bases from V and 3 bases from J, with 5 bases in between. CDR3 loop: CASRFDTEAFF. The CDR3 nucleotides read TGTGCCAGCAGATTCGACACTGAAGCTTTCTTT.

V gene TRBV19 combines with J gene TRBJ2-7; TRBD1 matches 7 bases. CDR3 length: 13 amino acids. Germline-derived CDR1 and CDR2 are LNHDA and SQIVND (reference sequence). With V trimmed by 5 bases and J by 3 bases, 4 bases remained unmatched. CDR3: CASSPDRNYEQYF. For the CDR3, the DNA is TGTGCCAGTAGTCCGGACAGGAACTACGAGCAGTACTTC.

The J gene is TRBJ1-4, the V gene TRBV11-3; D is unclear. V gave up 5 bases and J gave up 8 bases, with 12 bases separating them. The CDR3 consists of 13 residues. Per the germline V gene, CDR1 is SGHNT and CDR2 is YENEEA. The CDR3 nucleotides read TGTGCCAGCAGCGCCGAGGAGGGCGAAAAACTGTTTTTT. This sequence encodes CASSAEEGEKLFF.

This clone was counted between two and nine times. This rearrangement joins TRBV5-1 to TRBJ2-3; possibly TRBD2 for D (6 bases). Trimming removed 3 bases from V and 4 bases from J, with 18 bases in between. The CDR3 has 16 amino acids. The V gene's germline CDR1 is SGHRS and CDR2 YFSETQ. CDR3 region: CASSSDGGRVADTQYF. The CDR3 nucleotides are TGCGCCAGCAGCTCCGACGGGGGAAGGGTCGCAGATACGCAGTATTTT.

The chain carries TRBV27 and TRBJ1-4; no firm D call. This CDR3 contains 13 residues. Deletions cut 3 bases from V and 7 bases from J, with 9 bases between. Per the germline V gene, CDR1 is MNHEY and CDR2 is SMNVEV (reference sequence). CDR3 DNA: TGTGCCAGCAGTTTCGCCGGGAGTGAAAAACTGTTTTTT. Its translation is CASSFAGSEKLFF. Combining the CDR3 with reference TRBV27 and TRBJ1-4 gives the whole variable domain EAQVTQNPRYLITVTGKKLTVTCSQNMNHEYMSWYRQDPGLGLRQIYYSMNVEVTDKGDVPEGYKVSRKEKRNFPLILESPSPNQTSLYFCASSFAGSEKLFFGSGTQLSVL.